The 21 T cell receptor beta chains below all came from one sample that was sequenced in a study of human T cells and chemical hapten exposure. The sample's time point: patch test 2, 6 weeks after DPC sensitization. The sample's treatment: therapeutic diphenylcyclopropenone sensitization with weekly scalp DPC. TCRdb processed the RACE reads anew with MiXCR; each CDR3 protein has one entry. This sample has approximately 350,000 distinct CDR3 sequences, with around 6% found just once. Material: whole blood, obtained in connection with sensitization to the hapten diphenylcyclopropenone (DPC). These receptors were obtained from a woman between 18 and 29 years old with alopecia areata. Some clones in this sample may be carry-over from other donors' samples.

This clonotype has a handful of counts. The chain is built from TRBV4-2 and TRBJ2-3; weak D call: TRBD2 (5 bases). The germline V and J ends were trimmed by 1 base and 1 base, with 12 bases remaining between them. CDR3 length: 16 amino acids. Germline assignment: CDR1 LGHNA and CDR2 YNFKEQ. The CDR3 loop is CASSQVDGSGTDTQYF. DNA for the CDR3: TGTGCCAGCAGCCAAGTCGACGGTAGCGGCACAGATACGCAGTATTTT.

This clonotype was seen more than once but under ten times. The V and J genes are TRBV4-1 and TRBJ2-3; D is unclear. V lost 3 bases and J lost 2, with 3 bases in between. Per germline, CDR1 MGHRA and CDR2 YSYEKL. The CDR3 runs to 12 residues. CDR3 sequence reads: CASSQHTDTQYF. CDR3 sequence (DNA): TGCGCCAGCAGCCAGCACACAGATACGCAGTATTTT.

This clonotype was recorded at least ten times. The CDR3 sequence is CASSVLNPSTDTQYF. The CDR3 nucleotides are TGTGCCAGCAGCGTCCTTAATCCTTCAACAGATACGCAGTATTTT. The genes are TRBV5-4 and TRBJ2-3, with D unclear. Germline CDR1 and CDR2: SGHNT and YYREEE (reference sequence). The CDR3 extends over 15 amino acids. Trimming shortened V by 4 bases and J by 3 bases, and 15 bases separated the two germline ends. The full variable domain, in which reference TRBV5-4 and TRBJ2-3 provide the parts outside the CDR3, is ETGVTQSPTHLIKTRGQQVTLRCSSQSGHNTVSWYQQALGQGPQFIFQYYREEENGRGNFPPRFSGLQFPNYSSELNVNALELDDSALYLCASSVLNPSTDTQYFGPGTRLTVL.

This clonotype has a handful of counts. The rearrangement links TRBV2 to TRBJ1-1; TRBD1 matches at 7 bases. The germline V gene has CDR1 SNHLY and CDR2 FYNNEI. Losses at the gene ends were 6 bases for V and 1 base for J; bases not matched to a gene: 11. The CDR3 loop spans 16 amino acids. CDR3 region: CASRLDRDRSNTEAFF. The CDR3 DNA sequence: TGTGCCAGCAGGCTTGATCGGGACAGATCGAACACTGAAGCTTTCTTT.

This clonotype came up once. The chain joins TRBV5-6 to TRBJ2-7, with D possibly TRBD1 on 5 matching bases. Germline V CDR1 and CDR2: SGHDT, YYEEEE. V was trimmed by 0 bases and J by 6 bases, leaving 16 bases between them. The CDR3 totals 15 residues. The CDR3: CASSLAVGRVSEQYF. DNA for the CDR3: TGTGCCAGCAGCTTGGCGGTCGGCAGGGTGAGCGAGCAGTACTTC.

The rearrangement uses TRBV18 and TRBJ1-2, with 10 bases identical to TRBD1. The CDR3 is 19 amino acids. J lost 2 bases, V lost 3 bases, and 15 bases had no gene match. CDR1 is KGHSH and CDR2 is LQKENI in the germline V gene. The CDR3 region is CASSPVRPGQGMENYGYTF. DNA for the CDR3: TGTGCCAGCTCACCCGTCAGGCCGGGACAGGGGATGGAGAACTATGGCTACACCTTC.

This chain uses TRBV6-5 with TRBJ2-3, with a weak D call TRBD1 (5 bases). The germline CDR1 and CDR2 sequences are MNHEY and SVGAGI. The CDR3 totals 16 residues. The germline V and J ends were trimmed by 2 bases and 1 base, with 13 bases remaining between them. The CDR3 coding sequence is TGTGCCAGCAGTTACAGCCAGGGATTAGGCACAGATACGCAGTATTTT. It yields the protein CASSYSQGLGTDTQYF.

This chain joins TRBV7-2 and TRBJ2-3; D perhaps matches TRBD2 (5 bases). The V and J ends lost 1 base and 5 bases respectively, with 16 bases between them. Germline CDR1 reads SGHTA; CDR2 reads FQGNSA. The CDR3 is made up of 16 amino acids. CDR3: CASSLVARRSGDTQYF. CDR3 in DNA: TGTGCCAGCAGCTTAGTGGCCAGGAGGAGTGGAGATACGCAGTATTTT.

This clonotype came up many times. This rearrangement joins TRBV20-1 to TRBJ2-3; D is unclear. This CDR3 spans 13 amino acids. In germline, CDR1 is DFQATT, CDR2 SNEGSKA (reference sequence). The V gene lost 4 bases and the J gene lost 0 bases, with 8 bases spanning the gap. The CDR3 is CSATVSSTDTQYF. In DNA form, the CDR3 reads TGCAGTGCTACCGTTTCTAGCACAGATACGCAGTATTTT.

The CDR3 spells CASSLPFRTDTQYF. The DNA of the CDR3 is TGTGCCAGCTCGCTCCCCTTCCGAACAGATACGCAGTATTTT. The rearrangement uses TRBV18 and TRBJ2-3, with no clear D. In germline, CDR1 is KGHSH, CDR2 LQKENI. V lost 6 bases to trimming and J lost 3 bases, with 13 bases between them. The CDR3 extends over 14 amino acids. The whole variable domain, filled in from reference TRBV18 and TRBJ2-3, reads NAGVMQNPRHLVRRRGQEARLRCSPMKGHSHVYWYRQLPEEGLKFMVYLQKENIIDESGMPKERFSAEFPKEGPSILRIQQVVRGDSAAYFCASSLPFRTDTQYFGPGTRLTVL.

The chain employs TRBV6-5 and TRBJ1-4, with a tentative D call TRBD1 (6 bases). Deletions cut 5 bases from V and 7 bases from J, with 14 bases between. This CDR3 region has 14 residues. CDR1 MNHEY and CDR2 SVGAGI come from the germline V gene. CDR3 loop: CASSPTGTGEKLFF. The DNA of the CDR3 is TGTGCCAGCAGTCCCACAGGGACGGGTGAAAAACTGTTTTTT.

This clonotype has only a few counts. This chain uses TRBV7-2 with TRBJ1-5; 7 nucleotides align to TRBD1. J lost 6 bases, V lost 3 bases, and 2 bases had no gene match. The length of the CDR3 is 13 residues. Germline V gene lookup returns CDR1 SGHTA and CDR2 FQGNSA. The CDR3 loop is CASSLQGVQPQHF. The DNA for the CDR3 is TGTGCCAGCAGCTTGCAGGGGGTTCAGCCCCAGCATTTT. Complete variable domain (other parts from reference TRBV7-2 and TRBJ1-5): GAGVSQSPSNKVTEKGKDVELRCDPISGHTALYWYRQSLGQGLEFLIYFQGNSAPDKSGLPSDRFSAERTGGSVSTLTIQRTQQEDSAVYLCASSLQGVQPQHFGDGTRLSIL.

This clonotype was detected many times. J is TRBJ1-6 and V is TRBV10-2; D ambiguous. The germline V and J ends were trimmed by 7 bases and 9 bases, with 13 bases remaining between them. Looked up from germline, CDR1 is WSHSY and CDR2 is SAAADI. CDR3 size: 13 residues. Written as DNA, the CDR3 is TGCGCCAGCACCCTGGAGAAGGCTTCACCCCTCCACTTT. As protein: CASTLEKASPLHF.

This clonotype came up many times. The rearrangement uses TRBV3-1 and TRBJ2-1; 7 bases match TRBD1. The CDR3 has 18 amino acids. Looked up from germline, CDR1 is LGHDT and CDR2 is YNNKEL (reference sequence). V dropped 1 base and J dropped 0; count of bases not matched to a gene: 9. The chain's CDR3 is CASSQVLGGTSSYNEQFF. DNA for the CDR3: TGTGCCAGCAGCCAAGTTTTAGGGGGCACGAGCTCCTACAATGAGCAGTTCTTC.

This clonotype has just a few counts. The chain links TRBV5-6 to TRBJ2-7; D is undetermined. The CDR3 runs 16 residues. The germline gives CDR1 SGHDT, CDR2 YYEEEE. V was trimmed by 0 bases and J by 3 bases, leaving 16 bases between them. The CDR3 DNA sequence: TGTGCCAGCAGCTTGGCCTCTTTAAGCAGAATCTACGAGCAGTACTTC. It specifies CASSLASLSRIYEQYF. Looking up the rest from reference TRBV5-6 and TRBJ2-7 gives the full variable domain: DAGVTQSPTHLIKTRGQQVTLRCSPKSGHDTVSWYQQALGQGPQFIFQYYEEEERQRGNFPDRFSGHQFPNYSSELNVNALLLGDSALYLCASSLASLSRIYEQYFGPGTRLTVT.

This clonotype was counted at least ten times. This rearrangement joins TRBV6-5 to TRBJ1-4, with TRBD1 matching over 8 bases. The CDR3 sequence is 15 residues long. CDR1 and CDR2 (germline): MNHEY, SVGAGI. The J segment lost 6 bases and the V segment lost 6 bases, leaving 9 bases of the junction unmatched. The CDR3: CASRSRTGKYEKLFF. The CDR3 DNA follows: TGTGCCAGCAGATCCAGGACAGGGAAATATGAAAAACTGTTTTTT.

This clonotype was counted a few times. The chain couples TRBV12-5 to TRBJ2-7; D not resolved. Germline CDR1 and CDR2: LGHNT and FRNRAP. Trimming removed 2 bases from V and 7 bases from J, with 6 bases in between. This CDR3 is built from 11 residues. The DNA for the CDR3 is TGTGCTAGTGGTTTGAAGTTAGAGCAGTACTTC. Its protein product is CASGLKLEQYF.

There are many counts of this clonotype. This sequence joins TRBV20-1 and TRBJ2-6; no firm D call. CDR1 and CDR2 (germline): DFQATT, SNEGSKA (reference sequence). V lost 3 bases and J 4 bases, leaving 10 bases between the germline ends. The CDR3 has 14 amino acids. CDR3 loop: CSASAGAGANVLTF. The CDR3, as DNA: TGCAGTGCTAGCGCAGGCGCCGGGGCCAACGTCCTGACTTTC.

This clonotype came up many times. The chain links TRBV6-2 or TRBV6-3 to TRBJ2-3; D unclear. CDR3 size: 14 residues. From germline, CDR1 is MNHEY and CDR2 SVGEGT. V was clipped by 4 bases and J by 1 base, with 9 bases between them. The CDR3 is CASSSVTGTDTQYF. The CDR3 region has the DNA TGTGCCAGCAGTTCCGTGACTGGCACAGATACGCAGTATTTT.

There are many counts of this clonotype. The rearrangement links TRBV28 to TRBJ1-2; a possible D gene is TRBD1 (5 bases). V was cut by 5 bases and J by 4 bases, with 20 bases left in between. The CDR3 is 16 amino acids. Germline values: CDR1 MDHEN, CDR2 SYDVKM. CDR3 protein: CASSLPLRLTGYGYTF. For the CDR3, the DNA is TGTGCCAGCAGTCTCCCTCTGCGACTAACAGGCTATGGCTACACCTTC.

This chain uses TRBV19 with TRBJ1-2, with 10 positions matching TRBD1. The CDR3 totals 17 residues. V shed 6 bases, J shed 8 bases, and the junction held 18 bases outside the gene matches. CDR1 LNHDA and CDR2 SQIVND come from the germline V gene (reference sequence). The CDR3 region is CASRRKDRGIVTGGYTF. The DNA of the CDR3 is TGTGCCAGTAGGAGAAAGGACAGGGGGATCGTGACGGGCGGCTACACCTTC.